This entry features one TCR beta chain sequence. Antigen specificity is unknown. Libraries were prepared by immunoSEQ multiplex PCR; TCRdb keeps only in-frame clonotypes and omits some of them. Of under 80,000 clones in the sample, roughly four fifths are singletons; the top ten hold approximately 25%. This sample was included in a study of T cell responses to AZD1222 COVID-19 vaccine. Whole-study results and caveats: Most donors were white British and more were female, and clonal diversity was possibly underestimated. Only 6 or 7 AZD1222 recipients tested seropositive at baseline. Dominant CD4 TCR responses targeted spike regions 160-218 and 743-854.

Second-dose intervals of approximately 4 or approximately 12 weeks were pooled. Per the germline V gene, CDR1 is MGHRA and CDR2 is YSYEKL. V was pared by 2 bases and J by 3 bases, with 17 bases between. The CDR3 runs to 16 residues. The chain employs TRBV4-1 and TRBJ2-7; weak D call: TRBD2 (6 bases). This receptor was taken from an adult who received the AZD1222 COVID-19 vaccine. This sample comprised peripheral blood, obtained 28 days after the second AZD1222 dose. CDR3 sequence reads: CASSQSGGTRLYEQYF. The CDR3 nucleotides are TGCGCCAGCAGCCAAAGCGGCGGGACCCGCCTCTACGAGCAGTACTTC.